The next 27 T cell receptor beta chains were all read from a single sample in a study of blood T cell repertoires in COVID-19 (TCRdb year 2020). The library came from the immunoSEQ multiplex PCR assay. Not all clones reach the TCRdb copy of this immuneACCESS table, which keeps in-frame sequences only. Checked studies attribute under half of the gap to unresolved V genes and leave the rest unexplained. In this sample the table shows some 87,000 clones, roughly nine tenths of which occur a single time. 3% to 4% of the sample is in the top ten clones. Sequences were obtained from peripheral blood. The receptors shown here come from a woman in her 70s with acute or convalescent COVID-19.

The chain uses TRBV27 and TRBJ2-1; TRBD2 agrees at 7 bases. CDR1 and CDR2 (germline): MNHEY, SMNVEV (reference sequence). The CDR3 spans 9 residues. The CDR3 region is CGLAGEQFF. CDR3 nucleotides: TGTGGACTAGCTGGTGAGCAGTTCTTC.

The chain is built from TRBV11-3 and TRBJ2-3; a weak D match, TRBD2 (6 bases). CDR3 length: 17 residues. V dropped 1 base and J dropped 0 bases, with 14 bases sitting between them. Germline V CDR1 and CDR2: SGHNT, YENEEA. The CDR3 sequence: CASSLAGTSSSTDTQYF. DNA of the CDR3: TGTGCCAGCAGCTTAGCCGGGACTTCCTCTAGCACAGATACGCAGTATTTT.

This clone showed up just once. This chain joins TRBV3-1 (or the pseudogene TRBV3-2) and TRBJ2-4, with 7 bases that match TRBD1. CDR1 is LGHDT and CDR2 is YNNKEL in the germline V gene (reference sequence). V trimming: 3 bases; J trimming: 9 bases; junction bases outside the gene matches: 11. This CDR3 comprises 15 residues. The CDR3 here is CASSHSGQARGIQYF. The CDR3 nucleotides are TGTGCCAGCAGCCATTCAGGACAGGCGAGGGGCATTCAGTACTTC.

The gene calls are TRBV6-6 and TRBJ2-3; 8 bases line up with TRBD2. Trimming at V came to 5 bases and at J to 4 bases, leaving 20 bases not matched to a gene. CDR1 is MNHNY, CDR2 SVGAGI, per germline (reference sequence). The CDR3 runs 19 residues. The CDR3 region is CASSRVGGAQGSEADTQYF. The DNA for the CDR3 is TGTGCCAGCAGTCGTGTCGGGGGGGCCCAGGGGTCCGAGGCAGATACGCAGTATTTT.

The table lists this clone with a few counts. CDR3 coding DNA: TGTGCCAGCACCCCACTTTCGCGGGTGGCCTACGAGCAGTACTTC. Translating gives CASTPLSRVAYEQYF. The J gene is TRBJ2-7, the V gene TRBV6-5; a possible D gene is TRBD2 (5 bases). CDR1 MNHEY and CDR2 SVGAGI come from the germline V gene. The CDR3 sequence is 15 residues long. The germline V and J ends were trimmed by 7 bases and 2 bases, with 18 bases remaining between them.

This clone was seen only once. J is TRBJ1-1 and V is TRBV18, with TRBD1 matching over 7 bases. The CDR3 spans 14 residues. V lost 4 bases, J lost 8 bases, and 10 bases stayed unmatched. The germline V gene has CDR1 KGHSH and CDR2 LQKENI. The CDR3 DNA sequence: TGTGCCAGCTCACGAGCTCCCGGGACAGTGGAAGCTTTCTTT. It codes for CASSRAPGTVEAFF.

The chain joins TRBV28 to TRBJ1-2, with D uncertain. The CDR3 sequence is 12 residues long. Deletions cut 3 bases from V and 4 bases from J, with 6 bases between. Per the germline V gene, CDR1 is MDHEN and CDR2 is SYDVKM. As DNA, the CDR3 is TGTGCCAGCAGTTTTTCCGTCTATGGCTACACCTTC. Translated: CASSFSVYGYTF.

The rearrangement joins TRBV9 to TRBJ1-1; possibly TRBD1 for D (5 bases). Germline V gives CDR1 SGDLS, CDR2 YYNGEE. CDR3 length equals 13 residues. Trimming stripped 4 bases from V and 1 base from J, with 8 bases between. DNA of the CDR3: TGTGCCAGCAGCTCAGGGCCGAACACTGAAGCTTTCTTT. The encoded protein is CASSSGPNTEAFF. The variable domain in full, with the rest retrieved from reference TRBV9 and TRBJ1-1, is DSGVTQTPKHLITATGQRVTLRCSPRSGDLSVYWYQQSLDQGLQFLIQYYNGEERAKGNILERFSAQQFPDLHSELNLSSLELGDSALYFCASSSGPNTEAFFGQGTRLTVV.

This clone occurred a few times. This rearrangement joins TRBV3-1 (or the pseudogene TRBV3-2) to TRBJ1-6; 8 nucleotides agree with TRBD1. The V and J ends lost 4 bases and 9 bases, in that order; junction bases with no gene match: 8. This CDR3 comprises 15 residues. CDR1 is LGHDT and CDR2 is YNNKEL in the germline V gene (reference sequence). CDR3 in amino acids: CASSPSGGVGSPLHF. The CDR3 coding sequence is TGTGCCAGCAGCCCCTCAGGGGGCGTAGGTTCACCCCTCCACTTT.

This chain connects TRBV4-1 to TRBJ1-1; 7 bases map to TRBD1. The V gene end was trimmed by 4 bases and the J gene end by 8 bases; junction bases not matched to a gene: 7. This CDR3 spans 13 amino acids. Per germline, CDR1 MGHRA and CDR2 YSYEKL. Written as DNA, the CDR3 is TGCGCCAGCAGCCTTAGAGGGACAGCCGAAGCTTTCTTT. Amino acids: CASSLRGTAEAFF.

DNA for the CDR3: TGCAGCGCCCTAGGATATGGCTACACCTTC. Translated, it gives CSALGYGYTF. This chain connects TRBV29-1 to TRBJ1-2; D not certain. V was clipped by 7 bases and J by 5 bases, with 8 bases between them. The V gene's germline CDR1 is SQVTM and CDR2 ANQGSEA. CDR3 size: 10 residues. Supplemented by reference TRBV29-1 and TRBJ1-2, the full variable domain reads SAVISQKPSRDICQRGTSLTIQCQVDSQVTMMFWYRQQPGQSLTLIATANQGSEATYESGFVIDKFPISRPNLTFSTLTVSNMSPEDSSIYLCSALGYGYTFGSGTRLTVV.

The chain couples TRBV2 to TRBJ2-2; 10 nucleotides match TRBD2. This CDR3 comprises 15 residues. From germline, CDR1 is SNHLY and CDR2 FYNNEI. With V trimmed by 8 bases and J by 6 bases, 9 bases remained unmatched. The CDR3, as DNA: TGTGCCAGCTCCTGGGAGCGGGAGGGCTCCGGGGAGCTGTTTTTT. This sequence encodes CASSWEREGSGELFF.

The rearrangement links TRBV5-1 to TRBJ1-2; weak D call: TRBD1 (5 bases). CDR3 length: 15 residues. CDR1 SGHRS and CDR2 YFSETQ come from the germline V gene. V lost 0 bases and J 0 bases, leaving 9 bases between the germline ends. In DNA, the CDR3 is TGCGCCAGCAGCTTGGAAGGGGCCTCTAACTATGGCTACACCTTC. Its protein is CASSLEGASNYGYTF. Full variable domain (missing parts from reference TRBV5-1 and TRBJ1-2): KAGVTQTPRYLIKTRGQQVTLSCSPISGHRSVSWYQQTPGQGLQFLFEYFSETQRNKGNFPGRFSGRQFSNSRSEMNVSTLELGDSALYLCASSLEGASNYGYTFGSGTRLTVV.

The CDR3 region is CASSLRQASNTGELFF. The CDR3 DNA is TGTGCCAGCAGCTTACGACAGGCTTCGAACACCGGGGAGCTGTTTTTT. V and J are TRBV7-2 and TRBJ2-2; weak D call: TRBD1 (6 bases). The germline gives CDR1 SGHTA, CDR2 FQGNSA. V shed 2 bases and J shed 0 bases, with 10 bases lying between them. CDR3 length: 16 residues.

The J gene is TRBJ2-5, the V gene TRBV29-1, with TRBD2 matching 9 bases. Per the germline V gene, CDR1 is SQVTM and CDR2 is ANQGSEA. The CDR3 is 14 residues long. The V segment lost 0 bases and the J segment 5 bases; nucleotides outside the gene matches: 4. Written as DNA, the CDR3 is TGCAGCGTTGAAGAGACTAGCGGAAGGGAGACCCAGTACTTC. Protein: CSVEETSGRETQYF.

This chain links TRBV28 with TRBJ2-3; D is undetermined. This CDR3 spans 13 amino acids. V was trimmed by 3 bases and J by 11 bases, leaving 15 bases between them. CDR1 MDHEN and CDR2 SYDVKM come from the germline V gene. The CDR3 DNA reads TGTGCCAGCAGTTTGACTGGGTGGTACATGCAGTATTTT. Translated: CASSLTGWYMQYF.

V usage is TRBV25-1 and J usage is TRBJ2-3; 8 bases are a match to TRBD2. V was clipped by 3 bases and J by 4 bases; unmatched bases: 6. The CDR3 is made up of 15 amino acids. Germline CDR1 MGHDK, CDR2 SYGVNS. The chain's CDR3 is CASSEAAGASDTQYF. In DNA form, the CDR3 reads TGTGCCAGCAGTGAGGCAGCGGGAGCCTCAGATACGCAGTATTTT.

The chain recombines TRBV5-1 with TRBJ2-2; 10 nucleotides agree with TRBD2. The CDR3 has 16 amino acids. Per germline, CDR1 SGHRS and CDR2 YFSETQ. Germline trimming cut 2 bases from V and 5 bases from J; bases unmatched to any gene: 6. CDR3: CASSLAGGLLTGELFF. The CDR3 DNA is TGCGCCAGCAGCTTAGCGGGAGGGCTATTAACCGGGGAGCTGTTTTTT.

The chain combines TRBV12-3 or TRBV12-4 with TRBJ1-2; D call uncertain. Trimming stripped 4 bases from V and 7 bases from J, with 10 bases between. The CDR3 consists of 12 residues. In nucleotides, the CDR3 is TGTGCCAGCAGTTCTCGTCTCCCTGGCTACACCTTC. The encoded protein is CASSSRLPGYTF.

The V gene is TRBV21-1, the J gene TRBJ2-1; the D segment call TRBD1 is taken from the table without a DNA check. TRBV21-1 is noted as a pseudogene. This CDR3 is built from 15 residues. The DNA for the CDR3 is TGTGCCAGCAGCAATACTATAATAGGGGGCGATGAGCAGTTCTTC. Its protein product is CASSNTIIGGDEQFF.

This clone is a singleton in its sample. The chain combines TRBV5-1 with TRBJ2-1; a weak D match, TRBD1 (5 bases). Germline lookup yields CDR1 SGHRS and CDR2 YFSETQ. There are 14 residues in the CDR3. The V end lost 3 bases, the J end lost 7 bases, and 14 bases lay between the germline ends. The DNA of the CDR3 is TGCGCCAGCAGCTCTTTATCACAGGCAAATGAGCAGTTCTTC. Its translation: CASSSLSQANEQFF.

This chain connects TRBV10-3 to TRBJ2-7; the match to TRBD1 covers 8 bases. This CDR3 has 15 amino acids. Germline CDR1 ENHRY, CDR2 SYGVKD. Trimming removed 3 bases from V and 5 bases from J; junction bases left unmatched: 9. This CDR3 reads CAISDDQGARNEQYF. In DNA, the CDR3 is TGTGCCATCAGTGACGATCAGGGGGCGCGGAACGAGCAGTACTTC.

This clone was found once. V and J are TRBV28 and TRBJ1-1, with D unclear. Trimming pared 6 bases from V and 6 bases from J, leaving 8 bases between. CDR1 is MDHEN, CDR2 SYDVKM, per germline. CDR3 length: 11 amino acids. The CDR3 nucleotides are TGTGCCAGCAGGGAGATGGCTGAAGCTTTCTTT. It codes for CASREMAEAFF.

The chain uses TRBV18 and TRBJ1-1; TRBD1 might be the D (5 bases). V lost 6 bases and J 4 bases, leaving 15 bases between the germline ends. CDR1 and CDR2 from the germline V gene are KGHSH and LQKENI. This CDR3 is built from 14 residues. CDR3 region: CASSPTTASTEAFF. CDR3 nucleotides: TGTGCCAGCTCGCCTACGACAGCGAGCACTGAAGCTTTCTTT.

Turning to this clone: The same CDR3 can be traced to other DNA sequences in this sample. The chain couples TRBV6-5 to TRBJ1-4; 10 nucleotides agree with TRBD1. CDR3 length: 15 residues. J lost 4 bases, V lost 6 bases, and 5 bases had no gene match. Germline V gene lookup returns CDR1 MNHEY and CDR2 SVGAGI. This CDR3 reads CASSQGTGDNEKLFF. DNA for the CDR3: TGTGCCAGCAGCCAAGGGACAGGGGATAATGAAAAACTGTTTTTT.

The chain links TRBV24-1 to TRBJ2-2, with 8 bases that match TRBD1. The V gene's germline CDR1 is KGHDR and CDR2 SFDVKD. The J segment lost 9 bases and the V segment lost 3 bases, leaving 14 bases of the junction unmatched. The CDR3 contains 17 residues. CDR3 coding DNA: TGTGCCACCAGTGATGGCCTCGGTACCAGGGGGCGCCGGGAGCTGTTTTTT. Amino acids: CATSDGLGTRGRRELFF.

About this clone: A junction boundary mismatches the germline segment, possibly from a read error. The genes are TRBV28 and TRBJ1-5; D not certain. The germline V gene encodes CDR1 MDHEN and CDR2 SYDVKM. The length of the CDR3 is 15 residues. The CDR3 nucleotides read TGTGCCAGCAATTTAGTAAAGCAAACTACTCAGCCCCAGCATTTT. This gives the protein CASNLVKQTTQPQHF.